A single sample gave rise to the 18 T cell receptor beta chains below, sequenced in a study of neoadjuvant anti-PD-1 for oral cavity cancer. Time point noted: after neoadjuvant nivolumab, at surgical resection. Produced via immunoSEQ multiplex PCR; TCRdb's table is partial and in-frame only. Of around 35,000 clones in the sample, around 38% were seen once. This material consisted of tumor tissue, taken after nivolumab (anti-PD-1) treatment. The receptors stem from a person aged 35-79 years with oral cavity squamous cell carcinoma.

V is TRBV27 and J is TRBJ1-2; weak D call: TRBD1 (5 bases). Between the trimmed V and J ends, which lost 0 bases and 8 bases, there was a span of 10 bases. Germline V gene data show CDR1 as MNHEY and CDR2 as SMNVEV (reference sequence). This CDR3 region has 13 residues. The CDR3 sequence is CASSLSKGLGYTF. The CDR3 region has the DNA TGTGCCAGCAGTTTATCGAAGGGGTTAGGCTACACCTTC.

This clone was detected a few times. The rearrangement uses TRBV7-2 and TRBJ1-2; the match to TRBD1 covers 8 bases. CDR1 and CDR2 from the germline V gene are SGHTA and FQGNSA. The CDR3 totals 15 residues. V lost 1 base to trimming and J lost 6 bases; unmatched junction nucleotides: 7. The CDR3 DNA sequence: TGTGCCAGCAGCTTAGAGACAGGGGTGTGGCATGGCTACACCTTC. It codes for CASSLETGVWHGYTF.

The sample holds a few counts of this clone. V is TRBV4-2 and J is TRBJ2-1, with TRBD2 identical over 11 bases. Per the germline V gene, CDR1 is LGHNA and CDR2 is YNFKEQ. V shed 2 bases, J shed 6 bases, and the junction held 3 bases outside the gene matches. The CDR3 runs 15 residues. CDR3 in DNA: TGTGCCAGCAGCCAACCCGGGACTAGCGGCAATGAGCAGTTCTTC. Translated: CASSQPGTSGNEQFF.

The genes are TRBV6-4 and TRBJ2-2; D is unresolved. Germline lookup yields CDR1 MRHNA and CDR2 SNTAGT. Between the trimmed V and J ends, which lost 2 bases and 3 bases, there was a span of 13 bases. The CDR3 loop spans 16 amino acids. This CDR3 is CASSDTRSSHTGELFF. CDR3 bases: TGTGCCAGCAGTGACACCCGGTCCTCGCACACCGGGGAGCTGTTTTTT.

This clone turned up a few times. The gene calls are TRBV14 and TRBJ2-4, with D maybe TRBD1 (5 bases). Per the germline V gene, CDR1 is SGHDN and CDR2 is FVKESK. The CDR3 spans 16 residues. V lost 0 bases and J lost 1, with 10 bases in between. The CDR3 region is CASSQDARAAKNIQYF. In DNA form, the CDR3 reads TGTGCCAGCAGCCAAGATGCCAGGGCGGCCAAAAACATTCAGTACTTC.

The V and J genes are TRBV5-1 and TRBJ1-2, with 11 positions matching TRBD1. The J segment lost 5 bases and the V segment lost 4 bases, leaving 4 bases of the junction unmatched. This CDR3 has 14 amino acids. Per the germline V gene, CDR1 is SGHRS and CDR2 is YFSETQ. The CDR3 nucleotides are TGCGCCAGCAGCGACGGGACAGGGGGTTATGGCTACACCTTC. Residues: CASSDGTGGYGYTF.

This clone has just a few counts. The rearrangement links TRBV6-6 to TRBJ2-7, with a weak D call TRBD2 (6 bases). CDR3 length: 13 residues. V shed 6 bases and J shed 3 bases, with 12 bases lying between them. CDR1 MNHNY and CDR2 SVGAGI come from the germline V gene (reference sequence). The CDR3 DNA follows: TGTGCCAGCAGACGACACGGGGGCTACGAGCAGTACTTC. It yields the protein CASRRHGGYEQYF.

This clone was recorded many times. V usage is TRBV7-8 and J usage is TRBJ1-2, with TRBD1 identical over 7 bases. Losses at the gene ends were 8 bases for V and 8 bases for J; bases not matched to a gene: 14. The CDR3 runs 14 residues. Germline CDR1 reads SGHVS; CDR2 reads FQNEAQ. Here the CDR3 DNA reads TGTGCCAGCCTTCCCAGTCGGGACAGTATGGGCTACACCTTC. Translating it yields CASLPSRDSMGYTF.

This clone was recorded a few times. The chain uses TRBV5-6 and TRBJ2-1, with 15 bases lining up with TRBD2. The V gene's germline CDR1 is SGHDT and CDR2 YYEEEE. This CDR3 comprises 19 residues. The V and J ends lost 4 bases and 2 bases, in that order; junction bases with no gene match: 10. This chain's CDR3 is CASSLGLAGGFPPYNEQFF. The CDR3 DNA follows: TGTGCCAGCAGCCTGGGACTAGCGGGGGGCTTCCCTCCCTACAATGAGCAGTTCTTC.

V usage is TRBV5-4 and J usage is TRBJ2-7; D is perhaps TRBD1 or TRBD2 (6 bases each). The CDR3 is 14 amino acids. Trimming cost V 1 base and J 4 bases, with 12 bases left between them. The germline V gene encodes CDR1 SGHNT and CDR2 YYREEE (reference sequence). CDR3 nucleotide sequence: TGTGCCAGCAGCTTGTGGGGGGCGATTTACGAGCAGTACTTC. Amino acid sequence: CASSLWGAIYEQYF.

The V call is TRBV9, the J call TRBJ2-1; D may correspond to TRBD1 or TRBD2 (5 bases each). CDR1 is SGDLS and CDR2 is YYNGEE in the germline V gene. The length of the CDR3 is 13 residues. V lost 3 bases and J 8 bases, leaving 12 bases between the germline ends. CDR3 protein: CASSDSLGDEQFF. The CDR3 DNA sequence: TGTGCCAGCAGCGACTCATTGGGGGATGAGCAGTTCTTC.

Only a few counts were recorded for this clone. V and J are TRBV7-3 and TRBJ2-3; D is perhaps TRBD1 (5 bases). The germline CDR1 and CDR2 sequences are SGHTA and FQGTGA. CDR3 length equals 16 residues. The V end was cut by 5 bases, the J end by 0 bases, with 15 bases between. CDR3 nucleotides: TGTGCCAGCAGCCTATCGACTGGGGCTAGCACAGATACGCAGTATTTT. It codes for CASSLSTGASTDTQYF.

In DNA form, the CDR3 reads TGTGCCATCAGTGCCTCTGGGGCCAACGTCCTGACTTTC. Amino acid sequence: CAISASGANVLTF. The chain joins TRBV10-3 to TRBJ2-6; D unclear. This CDR3 has 13 residues. The V end lost 4 bases, the J end lost 0 bases, and 1 base lay between the germline ends. The V gene's germline CDR1 is ENHRY and CDR2 SYGVKD.

The chain couples TRBV4-1 to TRBJ2-1; no reliable D call. Trimming shortened V by 1 base and J by 9 bases, and 16 bases separated the two germline ends. This CDR3 is built from 15 residues. Per germline, CDR1 MGHRA and CDR2 YSYEKL. The DNA of the CDR3 is TGCGCCAGCAGCCAAGTTCTGGTACAGTCTGCTGAGCAGTTCTTC. It specifies CASSQVLVQSAEQFF.

This clone was counted between two and nine times. The genes are TRBV5-1 and TRBJ1-1, with D hard to call. The CDR3 contains 14 residues. Germline CDR1 and CDR2: SGHRS and YFSETQ. Trimming cost V 0 bases and J 4 bases, with 10 bases left between them. The CDR3 is CASSLDPGSTEAFF. The CDR3 bases are TGCGCCAGCAGCTTGGACCCGGGATCCACTGAAGCTTTCTTT.

This chain joins TRBV7-8 and TRBJ2-1, with D perhaps matching TRBD2 (5 bases). CDR3 length: 16 residues. Germline CDR1 SGHVS, CDR2 FQNEAQ. V lost 5 bases and J lost 0, with 14 bases in between. The chain's CDR3 is CASSHVTGFSYNEQFF. In DNA form, the CDR3 reads TGTGCCAGCAGCCATGTCACGGGGTTCTCCTACAATGAGCAGTTCTTC.

This clone was counted at least ten times. The V gene is TRBV7-9, the J gene TRBJ2-5; D gene uncertain. This CDR3 spans 16 amino acids. Germline assignment: CDR1 SEHNR and CDR2 FQNEAQ (reference sequence). Trimming took 5 bases from V and 4 from J, leaving 20 bases between them. CDR3 DNA: TGTGCCAGCAGCGGTACAATAAAGACCCAAGGAGAGACCCAGTACTTC. Protein product: CASSGTIKTQGETQYF.

This clone was found a few times. Here the CDR3 reads CASSLSGWYEQYF. The CDR3 DNA reads as TGTGCCAGCAGTTTATCAGGGTGGTACGAGCAGTACTTC. V gene TRBV28 combines with J gene TRBJ2-7; D possibly corresponds to TRBD1 (5 bases). The CDR3 length is 13 residues. The V and J ends lost 1 base and 4 bases respectively, with 8 bases between them. The germline V gene has CDR1 MDHEN and CDR2 SYDVKM.